One TCR beta chain is described in this entry. The antigen is undetermined. Healthy bone marrow donors made up the donor group. Both 60 Vbeta primers and 13 Jbeta primers went into the PCR. Per the authors' pipeline: Per a later analysis, the number of unique TCR beta chains was around 80 million, of which around 9.9 million were shared. Sequencing used immunoSEQ multiplex PCR; TCRdb keeps in-frame clones, though not all of them. D and trimming come from the DNA, and the V and J calls and clone size come from that table. The repertoire holds a few hundred thousand clones, with nearly 80% as singletons. This specimen comes from a study of cytomegalovirus exposure and HLA in healthy donors. In the study overall: Researchers previously reported finding fewer than 140 million unique TCR beta sequences from around 200 million T cells.

The CDR3 is 15 residues long. Trimming removed 5 bases at V and 2 bases at J, with 14 bases between. Germline assignment: CDR1 LNHDA and CDR2 SQIVND (reference sequence). Findings of the study overall: A previous analysis found most TCR beta V segments productive roughly 90% or roughly 30% of the time.

The sequence was collected from a man between 18 and 35 years old in good health and CMV-seronegative. The rearrangement joins TRBV19 to TRBJ2-3; perhaps TRBD2 as D (6 bases). Sequenced: PBMCs. The CDR3 here is CASSRAGGFTDTQYF. CDR3 coding DNA: TGTGCCAGTAGTCGCGCAGGAGGGTTCACAGATACGCAGTATTTT.